One T cell receptor (beta chain) is described in this entry. The antigen remains undetermined. Generated by immunoSEQ multiplex PCR, the TCRdb table keeps only in-frame clones and is missing some. Found here are 37,000 or so clones, 75% to 95% of them singletons; the top ten hold 2% to 3%. This specimen belongs to a study of graft-versus-host responses after intestinal transplantation. Overall study context: Recipients were all induced with anti-thymocyte globulin, then given tacrolimus and steroids for approximately 3 years.

Between the trimmed V and J ends, which lost 1 base and 3 bases, there was a span of 13 bases. This CDR3 comprises 15 residues. Germline V CDR1 and CDR2: MGHRA, YSYEKL. Regarding the study as a whole: High graft-versus-host to host-versus-graft clonal ratios were found in allografts of patients who had graft-donor T cell macrochimerism. Peak GvH clone levels in circulation were associated with early post-transplant HvG declines. Recipient-marrow GvH clones were detected, some having first appeared in ileum or blood.

The clonotype comes from a human patient who received an intestinal transplant, so some T cells may come from the graft donor. The genes are TRBV4-1 and TRBJ2-7; the D gene could be TRBD1 or TRBD2 (5 bases each). This sample comprised PBMCs, obtained 300 to 330 days after intestinal transplant. The CDR3 DNA follows: TGCGCCAGCAGCCAAGTGGGGACCACTCTCTACGAGCAGTACTTC. Its protein product is CASSQVGTTLYEQYF.